These 31 T cell receptor beta chains originate from one sample sequenced in a study of beta chain features in type 1 diabetes. What was sequenced were expressed TCRB transcripts, since all of the isolated RNA had been reverse transcribed. Here immunoSEQ multiplex PCR was the method, and the copy in TCRdb shows in-frame clones only, minus some. The table has 430,000 or so clones, about an eighth seen once. The source material was naive CD4+ T cells from blood. The source is a woman under 30 in good health.

In DNA form, the CDR3 reads TGTGCCAGCAGTTTAGGTGGTTACGAGACCCAGTACTTC. This sequence encodes CASSLGGYETQYF. This chain links TRBV28 with TRBJ2-5, with no clear D. In germline, CDR1 is MDHEN, CDR2 SYDVKM. With 2 bases removed from V and 5 bases from J, the gap between germline ends came to 9 bases. There are 13 residues in the CDR3.

This clone came up a few times. The chain joins TRBV30 to TRBJ2-3; 11 bases line up with TRBD2. Germline V CDR1 and CDR2: GTSNPN, SVGIG (reference sequence). The CDR3 totals 15 residues. V was clipped by 1 base and J by 2 bases; unmatched bases: 2. Here the CDR3 reads CAWSGLAGNTDTQYF. The CDR3 DNA reads TGTGCCTGGAGTGGACTAGCGGGAAACACAGATACGCAGTATTTT. Full variable domain (missing parts from reference TRBV30 and TRBJ2-3): SQTIHQWPATLVQPVGSPLSLECTVEGTSNPNLYWYRQAAGRGLQLLFYSVGIGQISSEVPQNLSASRPQDRQFILSSKKLLLSDSGFYLCAWSGLAGNTDTQYFGPGTRLTVL.

A few counts support this clone. The genes are TRBV10-3 and TRBJ1-6; unclear D gene. Looked up from germline, CDR1 is ENHRY and CDR2 is SYGVKD. The CDR3 is 13 residues long. V lost 3 bases and J lost 11, with 11 bases in between. CDR3 DNA: TGTGCCATCAGTGACGGGGTCAGCGCACCCCTCCACTTT. As protein: CAISDGVSAPLHF.

This chain links TRBV5-6 with TRBJ2-7; perhaps TRBD2 as D (5 bases). In germline, CDR1 is SGHDT, CDR2 YYEEEE. The CDR3 consists of 13 residues. Trimming stripped 5 bases from V and 1 base from J, with 10 bases between. As DNA, the CDR3 is TGTGCCAGCAGACTCCGGGGTTCCTACGAGCAGTACTTC. Residues: CASRLRGSYEQYF.

This rearrangement joins TRBV30 to TRBJ1-4, with a possible D match to TRBD1 (5 bases). V was clipped by 5 bases and J by 10 bases, with 23 bases between them. Germline V CDR1 and CDR2: GTSNPN, SVGIG (reference sequence). The CDR3 totals 15 residues. CDR3: CAWGIGRGSSGKLFF. The DNA of the CDR3 is TGTGCCTGGGGTATTGGCCGGGGGAGTTCGGGAAAACTGTTTTTT.

J is TRBJ2-4 and V is TRBV5-4; TRBD2 matches 7 bases. With 0 bases clipped from V and 8 bases from J, the junction kept 2 bases outside the gene matches. This CDR3 contains 13 residues. The V gene's germline CDR1 is SGHNT and CDR2 YYREEE (reference sequence). CDR3 nucleotide sequence: TGTGCCAGCAGCTTGGCAGCGGGACACATTCAGTACTTC. It translates to CASSLAAGHIQYF.

The chain is built from TRBV7-2 and TRBJ1-1; a weak D match, TRBD1 (5 bases). Trimming took off 3 bases at V and 1 base at J, with 12 bases between the two ends. CDR3 length: 15 amino acids. CDR1 is SGHTA and CDR2 is FQGNSA in the germline V gene. Here the CDR3 DNA reads TGTGCCAGCAGCTTCGCCCCAGGGCGGAACACTGAAGCTTTCTTT. It codes for CASSFAPGRNTEAFF.

This clone was observed a few times. This chain joins TRBV18 and TRBJ2-5; no clear D. Germline CDR1 is KGHSH and CDR2 is LQKENI. Trimming pared 1 base from V and 3 bases from J, leaving 9 bases between. This CDR3 spans 14 amino acids. Written as DNA, the CDR3 is TGTGCCAGCTCACCACAGGGTAAAGAAGAGACCCAGTACTTC. Amino acid sequence: CASSPQGKEETQYF.

This clone turned up a few times. J is TRBJ2-5 and V is TRBV7-9, with a possible D match to TRBD2 (5 bases). CDR3 length equals 14 residues. Trimming removed 5 bases from V and 3 bases from J, with 13 bases in between. CDR1 SEHNR and CDR2 FQNEAQ come from the germline V gene (reference sequence). DNA for the CDR3: TGTGCCAGCAGCCGTCCGGGAAGCGAAGAGACCCAGTACTTC. It codes for CASSRPGSEETQYF.

V is TRBV4-1 and J is TRBJ1-1; 8 nucleotides align to TRBD1. The CDR3 covers 16 residues. V lost 2 bases to trimming and J lost 0 bases; unmatched junction nucleotides: 5. Germline CDR1 MGHRA, CDR2 YSYEKL. The CDR3 here is CASSQPGQGMNTEAFF. The CDR3 DNA reads as TGCGCCAGCAGCCAACCCGGACAGGGAATGAACACTGAAGCTTTCTTT.

The chain couples TRBV6-5 to TRBJ1-3; D is ambiguous. The CDR3 covers 14 residues. V was shortened by 0 bases and J by 0 bases, with 3 bases between the two germline ends. Germline loops: CDR1 MNHEY, CDR2 SVGAGI. CDR3 sequence (DNA): TGTGCCAGCAGTTACTCGAGCTCTGGAAACACCATATATTTT. This encodes CASSYSSSGNTIYF.

This clone was found a few times. This sequence joins TRBV28 and TRBJ1-2, with D hard to call. The CDR3 is made up of 15 amino acids. Between the trimmed V and J ends, which lost 10 bases and 5 bases, there was a span of 23 bases. Germline CDR1 is MDHEN and CDR2 is SYDVKM. Written as DNA, the CDR3 is TGTGCCACCCCTGCCACGGACGCCCGATCGTATGGCTACACCTTC. Residues: CATPATDARSYGYTF.

The gene calls are TRBV5-4 and TRBJ2-4; D is perhaps TRBD2 (5 bases). Between the trimmed V and J ends, which lost 4 bases and 0 bases, there was a span of 17 bases. In germline, CDR1 is SGHNT, CDR2 YYREEE (reference sequence). The CDR3 extends over 17 amino acids. The CDR3 DNA follows: TGTGCCAGCAGCCACACGTCAAGCGGACTAGCCAAAAACATTCAGTACTTC. Its translation is CASSHTSSGLAKNIQYF.

The rearrangement links TRBV4-2 to TRBJ1-1, with no clear D. CDR3 length: 15 residues. Looked up from germline, CDR1 is LGHNA and CDR2 is YNFKEQ. V was shortened by 1 base and J by 0 bases, with 9 bases between the two germline ends. The CDR3 DNA reads TGTGCCAGCAGCCAAGTCACCAGCCTGAACACTGAAGCTTTCTTT. It translates to CASSQVTSLNTEAFF.

This chain connects TRBV7-2 to TRBJ2-2; D not certain. Per the germline V gene, CDR1 is SGHTA and CDR2 is FQGNSA. The V gene lost 5 bases and the J gene lost 0 bases, with 10 bases spanning the gap. The CDR3 consists of 15 residues. For the CDR3, the DNA is TGTGCCAGCAGCCCCGACATGTCGAACACCGGGGAGCTGTTTTTT. It translates to CASSPDMSNTGELFF.

Only a few counts were recorded for this clone. The V gene is TRBV7-9, the J gene TRBJ1-1, with no clear D. The CDR3 is 15 residues long. Trimming pared 5 bases from V and 1 base from J, leaving 14 bases between. CDR1 SEHNR and CDR2 FQNEAQ come from the germline V gene (reference sequence). The CDR3 sequence: CASSPVPTPNTEAFF. CDR3 nucleotides: TGTGCCAGCAGCCCAGTACCGACACCGAACACTGAAGCTTTCTTT. Variable domain in full (rest from reference TRBV7-9 and TRBJ1-1): DTGVSQNPRHKITKRGQNVTFRCDPISEHNRLYWYRQTLGQGPEFLTYFQNEAQLEKSRLLSDRFSAERPKGSFSTLEIQRTEQGDSAMYLCASSPVPTPNTEAFFGQGTRLTVV.

The rearrangement links TRBV7-6 to TRBJ2-5; D is uncertain. CDR3 length: 14 amino acids. The germline gives CDR1 SGHVS, CDR2 FNYEAQ. V lost 1 base to trimming and J lost 2 bases, with 8 bases between them. In DNA, the CDR3 is TGTGCCAGCAGCTTAGTTGGGGTGCAAGAGACCCAGTACTTC. This codes for CASSLVGVQETQYF.

The chain uses TRBV29-1 and TRBJ2-2, with D maybe TRBD1 (6 bases). The V end was cut by 7 bases, the J end by 7 bases, with 13 bases between. This CDR3 region has 12 residues. Germline CDR1 SQVTM, CDR2 ANQGSEA. CDR3 nucleotide sequence: TGCAGCGGTGGGCCCAGGGGCGGGGAGCTGTTTTTT. Its translation: CSGGPRGGELFF.

The table lists this clone with a count of one. The chain combines TRBV9 with TRBJ2-5; maybe TRBD1 (6 bases). CDR1 is SGDLS, CDR2 YYNGEE, per germline. Deletions cut 4 bases from V and 0 bases from J, with 10 bases between. The CDR3 has 14 residues. CDR3 coding DNA: TGTGCCAGCAGCCCCCGGACAGACCAAGAGACCCAGTACTTC. This gives the protein CASSPRTDQETQYF.

This clone occurred a few times. The chain combines TRBV20-1 with TRBJ1-1; D unresolved. CDR3 length equals 9 residues. V was trimmed by 1 base and J by 11 bases, leaving 5 bases between them. Germline CDR1 and CDR2: DFQATT and SNEGSKA (reference sequence). Here the CDR3 reads CSARGVAFF. The CDR3 nucleotides read TGCAGTGCTAGAGGTGTCGCTTTCTTT.

Only a few counts were recorded for this clone. The chain's CDR3 is CASSLAQGAVAKNIQYF. The CDR3 DNA reads as TGTGCCAGCAGCTTAGCCCAAGGAGCAGTAGCCAAAAACATTCAGTACTTC. The chain employs TRBV7-9 and TRBJ2-4; D not resolved. The CDR3 has 17 residues. V dropped 0 bases and J dropped 0 bases, with 12 bases sitting between them. Per germline, CDR1 SEHNR and CDR2 FQNEAQ (reference sequence). The whole variable domain, filled in from reference TRBV7-9 and TRBJ2-4, reads DTGVSQNPRHKITKRGQNVTFRCDPISEHNRLYWYRQTLGQGPEFLTYFQNEAQLEKSRLLSDRFSAERPKGSFSTLEIQRTEQGDSAMYLCASSLAQGAVAKNIQYFGAGTRLSVL.

This clone was observed a few times. V and J are TRBV7-6 and TRBJ2-2; 9 bases line up with TRBD2. Germline loops: CDR1 SGHVS, CDR2 FNYEAQ. With V trimmed by 5 bases and J by 7 bases, 14 bases remained unmatched. The CDR3 runs 17 residues. Written as DNA, the CDR3 is TGTGCCAGCAGCCTCCGTAGAATAGCGGGAGCTTACGGGGAGCTGTTTTTT. Its protein product is CASSLRRIAGAYGELFF.

This clone showed up just a few times. The chain joins TRBV2 to TRBJ2-1, with TRBD2 as a possible D gene (6 bases). This CDR3 has 14 amino acids. The germline CDR1 and CDR2 sequences are SNHLY and FYNNEI. V was cut by 7 bases and J by 0 bases, with 10 bases left in between. DNA of the CDR3: TGTGCCAGCATAAGGGGAGGCTCCTACAATGAGCAGTTCTTC. The encoded protein is CASIRGGSYNEQFF.

The CDR3 here is CSVDAGTADQPQHF. Written as DNA, the CDR3 is TGCAGCGTTGACGCCGGGACAGCCGATCAGCCCCAGCATTTT. The rearrangement uses TRBV29-1 and TRBJ1-5; 7 positions agree with TRBD1. V trimming: 3 bases; J trimming: 5 bases; junction bases outside the gene matches: 7. This CDR3 has 14 residues. Germline V gives CDR1 SQVTM, CDR2 ANQGSEA.

This clone has at least ten counts. The CDR3 region is CASSPSLDEQFF. The CDR3 DNA reads TGTGCCAGCAGCCCCAGCCTTGATGAGCAGTTCTTC. The rearrangement links TRBV14 to TRBJ2-1; no clear D. The CDR3 has 12 amino acids. CDR1 and CDR2 (germline): SGHDN, FVKESK. V lost 4 bases and J lost 8, with 9 bases in between.

The rearrangement uses TRBV27 and TRBJ1-1; perhaps TRBD1 as D (5 bases). With 3 bases removed from V and 4 bases from J, the gap between germline ends came to 12 bases. Germline CDR1 is MNHEY and CDR2 is SMNVEV (reference sequence). This CDR3 comprises 14 residues. The CDR3 sequence: CASSFYGGTTEAFF. In DNA form, the CDR3 reads TGTGCCAGCAGTTTTTACGGGGGTACCACTGAAGCTTTCTTT.

This clone was counted only a few times. This chain links TRBV29-1 with TRBJ1-5, with unresolved D. There are 13 residues in the CDR3. Germline V gives CDR1 SQVTM, CDR2 ANQGSEA. Deletions cut 4 bases from V and 0 bases from J, with 7 bases between. The CDR3 region has the DNA TGCAGCGTTGGGGAGAATAGCAATCAGCCCCAGCATTTT. Translating it yields CSVGENSNQPQHF.

This clone was seen more than once but under ten times. The rearrangement joins TRBV7-3 to TRBJ2-3; D is unresolved. V lost 2 bases and J 4 bases, leaving 10 bases between the germline ends. CDR1 and CDR2 from the germline V gene are SGHTA and FQGTGA. The CDR3 totals 14 residues. CDR3 sequence: CASSLRATADTQYF. The DNA for the CDR3 is TGTGCCAGCAGCTTACGGGCTACGGCAGATACGCAGTATTTT.

V and J are TRBV5-6 and TRBJ2-2; TRBD1 agrees at 7 bases. J gave up 0 bases and V 4 bases, and 9 bases lay outside the gene matches. The germline gives CDR1 SGHDT, CDR2 YYEEEE. This CDR3 comprises 17 residues. The CDR3 is CASSPHRQGTNTGELFF. For the CDR3, the DNA is TGTGCCAGCAGCCCCCATAGACAGGGTACGAACACCGGGGAGCTGTTTTTT.

This clone was found a few times. The V and J genes are TRBV30 and TRBJ2-5, with 11 bases matching TRBD2. Per germline, CDR1 GTSNPN and CDR2 SVGIG (reference sequence). This CDR3 spans 15 amino acids. The J segment lost 5 bases and the V segment lost 2 bases, leaving 7 bases of the junction unmatched. CDR3 bases: TGTGCCTGGAGTTATGGGCCTAGCGGGAGGGAGACCCAGTACTTC. As protein: CAWSYGPSGRETQYF. The full variable domain, in which reference TRBV30 and TRBJ2-5 provide the parts outside the CDR3, is SQTIHQWPATLVQPVGSPLSLECTVEGTSNPNLYWYRQAAGRGLQLLFYSVGIGQISSEVPQNLSASRPQDRQFILSSKKLLLSDSGFYLCAWSYGPSGRETQYFGPGTRLLVL.

This clone was counted between two and nine times. The chain links TRBV15 to TRBJ2-1; D possibly corresponds to TRBD2 (5 bases). V lost 1 base to trimming and J lost 0 bases, with 13 bases between them. The CDR3 spans 17 residues. CDR1 and CDR2 (germline): LNHNV, YYDKDF (reference sequence). CDR3 residues: CATSRAVASHSYNEQFF. The CDR3 nucleotides read TGTGCCACCAGCAGAGCGGTAGCGTCCCACTCCTACAATGAGCAGTTCTTC. The entire variable domain, with the rest obtained from reference TRBV15 and TRBJ2-1, is as follows: DAMVIQNPRYQVTQFGKPVTLSCSQTLNHNVMYWYQQKSSQAPKLLFHYYDKDFNNEADTPDNFQSRRPNTSFCFLDIRSPGLGDTAMYLCATSRAVASHSYNEQFFGPGTRLTVL.